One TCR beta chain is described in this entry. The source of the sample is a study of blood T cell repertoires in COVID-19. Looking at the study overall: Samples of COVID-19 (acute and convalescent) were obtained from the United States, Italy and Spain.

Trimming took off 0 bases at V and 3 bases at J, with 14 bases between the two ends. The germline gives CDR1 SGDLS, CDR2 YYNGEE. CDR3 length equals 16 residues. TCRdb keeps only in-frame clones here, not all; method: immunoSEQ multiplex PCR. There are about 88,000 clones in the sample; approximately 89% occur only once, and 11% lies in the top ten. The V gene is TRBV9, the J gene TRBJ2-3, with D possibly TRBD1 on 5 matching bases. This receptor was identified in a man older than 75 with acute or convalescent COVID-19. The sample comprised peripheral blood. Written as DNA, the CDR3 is TGTGCCAGCAGCGTAGAGGCAGGGATGTCTACAGATACGCAGTATTTT. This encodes CASSVEAGMSTDTQYF. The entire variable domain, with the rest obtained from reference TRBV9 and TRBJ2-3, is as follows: DSGVTQTPKHLITATGQRVTLRCSPRSGDLSVYWYQQSLDQGLQFLIQYYNGEERAKGNILERFSAQQFPDLHSELNLSSLELGDSALYFCASSVEAGMSTDTQYFGPGTRLTVL.